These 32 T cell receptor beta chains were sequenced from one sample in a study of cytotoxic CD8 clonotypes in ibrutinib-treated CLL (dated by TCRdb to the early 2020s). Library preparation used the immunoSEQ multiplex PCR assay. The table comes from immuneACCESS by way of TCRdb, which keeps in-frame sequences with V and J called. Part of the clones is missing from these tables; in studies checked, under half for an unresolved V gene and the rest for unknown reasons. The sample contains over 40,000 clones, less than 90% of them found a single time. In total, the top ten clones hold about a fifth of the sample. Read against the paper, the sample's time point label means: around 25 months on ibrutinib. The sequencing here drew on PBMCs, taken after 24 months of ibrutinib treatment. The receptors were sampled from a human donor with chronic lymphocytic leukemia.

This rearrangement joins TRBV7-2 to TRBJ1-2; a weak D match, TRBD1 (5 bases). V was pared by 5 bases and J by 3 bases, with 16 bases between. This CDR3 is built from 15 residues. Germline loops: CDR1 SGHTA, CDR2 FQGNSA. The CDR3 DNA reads TGTGCCAGCAGCCCGGACTATAGGGGAGACTATGGCTACACCTTC. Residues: CASSPDYRGDYGYTF.

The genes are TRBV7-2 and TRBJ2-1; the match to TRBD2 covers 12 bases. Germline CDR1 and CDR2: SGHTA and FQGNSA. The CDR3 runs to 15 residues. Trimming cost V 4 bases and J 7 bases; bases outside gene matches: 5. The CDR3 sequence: CASSSTSGSWNEQFF. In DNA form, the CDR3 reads TGTGCCAGCAGCTCGACTAGCGGGAGTTGGAATGAGCAGTTCTTC.

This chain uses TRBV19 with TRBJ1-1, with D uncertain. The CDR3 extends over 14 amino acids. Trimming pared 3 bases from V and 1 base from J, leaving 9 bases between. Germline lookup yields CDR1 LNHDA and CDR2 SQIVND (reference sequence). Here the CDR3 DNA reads TGTGCCAGTAGTATCTCCTCGGCGAACACTGAAGCTTTCTTT. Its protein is CASSISSANTEAFF.

The CDR3 DNA reads TGTGCTAGTGGTTCACCTACTAGCGGGAGCTACGAGCAGTACTTC. It codes for CASGSPTSGSYEQYF. This rearrangement joins TRBV12-5 to TRBJ2-7; 11 nucleotides line up with TRBD2. The CDR3 is 15 amino acids. Trimming cost V 4 bases and J 3 bases; bases outside gene matches: 5. The germline V gene encodes CDR1 LGHNT and CDR2 FRNRAP.

CDR3 in DNA: TGTGCCAGCAGCGCAGGGGGTAGAAGTTATGGCTACACCTTC. Protein: CASSAGGRSYGYTF. This chain uses TRBV25-1 with TRBJ1-2; 7 bases match TRBD1. The CDR3 is 14 residues long. The germline V gene encodes CDR1 MGHDK and CDR2 SYGVNS. The V and J ends lost 6 bases and 5 bases, in that order; junction bases with no gene match: 9.

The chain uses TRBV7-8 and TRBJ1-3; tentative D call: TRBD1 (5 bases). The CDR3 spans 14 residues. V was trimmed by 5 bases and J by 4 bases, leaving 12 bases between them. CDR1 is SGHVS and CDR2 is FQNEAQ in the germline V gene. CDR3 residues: CASSIQVSGNTIYF. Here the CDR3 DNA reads TGTGCCAGCAGCATACAGGTTTCCGGAAACACCATATATTTT.

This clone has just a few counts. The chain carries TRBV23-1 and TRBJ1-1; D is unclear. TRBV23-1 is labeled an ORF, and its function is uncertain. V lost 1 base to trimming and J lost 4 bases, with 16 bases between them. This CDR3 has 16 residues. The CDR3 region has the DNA TGCGCCAGCAGTCAATTGGTGTCAGGCCTGGTCACTGAAGCTTTCTTT. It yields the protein CASSQLVSGLVTEAFF.

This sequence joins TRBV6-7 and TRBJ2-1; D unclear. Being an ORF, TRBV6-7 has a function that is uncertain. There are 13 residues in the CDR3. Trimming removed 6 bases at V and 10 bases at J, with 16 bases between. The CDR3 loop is CASSPPRRPEQFF. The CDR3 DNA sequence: TGTGCCAGCAGCCCCCCACGACGGCCCGAGCAGTTCTTC.

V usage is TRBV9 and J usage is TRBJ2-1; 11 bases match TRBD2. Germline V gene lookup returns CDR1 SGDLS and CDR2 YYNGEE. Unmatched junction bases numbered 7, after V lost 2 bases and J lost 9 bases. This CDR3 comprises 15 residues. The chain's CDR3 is CASSVGSSGRSEQFF. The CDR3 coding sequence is TGTGCCAGCAGCGTGGGGTCTAGCGGGAGGAGTGAGCAGTTCTTC.

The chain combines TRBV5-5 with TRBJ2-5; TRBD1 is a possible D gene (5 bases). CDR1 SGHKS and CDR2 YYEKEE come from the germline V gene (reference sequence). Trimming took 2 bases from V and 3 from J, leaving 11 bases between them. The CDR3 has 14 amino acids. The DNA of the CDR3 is TGTGCCAGCAGCTTCATGGACACGAAAGAGACCCAGTACTTC. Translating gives CASSFMDTKETQYF. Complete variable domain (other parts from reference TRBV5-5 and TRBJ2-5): DAGVTQSPTHLIKTRGQQVTLRCSPISGHKSVSWYQQVLGQGPQFIFQYYEKEERGRGNFPDRFSARQFPNYSSELNVNALLLGDSALYLCASSFMDTKETQYFGPGTRLLVL.

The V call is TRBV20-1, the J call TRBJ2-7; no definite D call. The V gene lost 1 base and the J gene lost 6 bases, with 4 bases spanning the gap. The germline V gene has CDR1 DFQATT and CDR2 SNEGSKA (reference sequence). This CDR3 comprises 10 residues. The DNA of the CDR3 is TGCAGTGCTAGAGCCCGCGAGCAGTACTTC. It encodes CSARAREQYF.

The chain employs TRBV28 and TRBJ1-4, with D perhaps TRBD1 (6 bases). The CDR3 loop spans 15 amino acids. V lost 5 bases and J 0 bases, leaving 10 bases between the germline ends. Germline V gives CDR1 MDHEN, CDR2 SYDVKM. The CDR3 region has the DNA TGTGCCAGCAGTGGGGACACCTCAACTAATGAAAAACTGTTTTTT. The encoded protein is CASSGDTSTNEKLFF.

The chain's CDR3 is CASRRQGGGLEAEAFF. The DNA for the CDR3 is TGTGCCAGCAGACGACAGGGAGGAGGTTTGGAGGCTGAAGCTTTCTTT. The chain is built from TRBV28 and TRBJ1-1; TRBD1 matches 7 bases. The CDR3 contains 16 residues. Germline V lookup: CDR1 MDHEN, CDR2 SYDVKM. The J segment lost 6 bases and the V segment lost 6 bases, leaving 16 bases of the junction unmatched.

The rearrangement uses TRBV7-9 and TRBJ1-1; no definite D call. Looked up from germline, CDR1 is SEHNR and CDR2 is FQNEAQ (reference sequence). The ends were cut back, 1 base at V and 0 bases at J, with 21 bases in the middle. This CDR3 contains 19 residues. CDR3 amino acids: CASSLVTGSGRLMNTEAFF. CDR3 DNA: TGTGCCAGCAGCTTAGTAACGGGGAGCGGCAGGCTTATGAACACTGAAGCTTTCTTT.

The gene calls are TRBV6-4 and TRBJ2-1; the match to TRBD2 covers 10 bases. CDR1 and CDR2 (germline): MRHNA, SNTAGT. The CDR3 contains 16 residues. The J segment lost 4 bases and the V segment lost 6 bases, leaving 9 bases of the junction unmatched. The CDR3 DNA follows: TGTGCCAGCAGCCGGTTAGGGACTAGCGCATACAATGAGCAGTTCTTC. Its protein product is CASSRLGTSAYNEQFF.

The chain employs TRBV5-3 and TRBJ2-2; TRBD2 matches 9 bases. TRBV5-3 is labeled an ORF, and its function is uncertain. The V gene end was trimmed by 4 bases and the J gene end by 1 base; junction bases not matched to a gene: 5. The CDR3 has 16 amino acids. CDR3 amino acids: CARSLRAGGNTGELFF. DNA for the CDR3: TGTGCCAGAAGCCTTCGAGCGGGAGGGAACACCGGGGAGCTGTTTTTT.

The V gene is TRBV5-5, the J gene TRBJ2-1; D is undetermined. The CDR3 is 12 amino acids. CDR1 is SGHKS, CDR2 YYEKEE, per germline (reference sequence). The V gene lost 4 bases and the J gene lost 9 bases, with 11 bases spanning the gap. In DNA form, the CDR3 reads TGTGCCAGCAGCACAACAATTGCTGAGCAGTTCTTC. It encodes CASSTTIAEQFF.

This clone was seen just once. CDR3 sequence (DNA): TGCAGCGTTGAAAGACGGAACGGCGGACCGGGGGAGCAGTACTTC. Protein: CSVERRNGGPGEQYF. The chain couples TRBV29-1 to TRBJ2-7; D may be TRBD2 (5 bases). V lost 2 bases and J lost 7, with 21 bases in between. This CDR3 has 15 residues. Per the germline V gene, CDR1 is SQVTM and CDR2 is ANQGSEA.

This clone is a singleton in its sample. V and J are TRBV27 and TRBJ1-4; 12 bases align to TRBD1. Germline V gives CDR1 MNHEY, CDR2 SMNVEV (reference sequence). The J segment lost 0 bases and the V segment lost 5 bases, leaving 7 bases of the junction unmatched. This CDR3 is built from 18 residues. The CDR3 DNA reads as TGTGCCAGCAGTCCCATTGGGACAGGGGGCGCAACTAATGAAAAACTGTTTTTT. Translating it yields CASSPIGTGGATNEKLFF.

CDR3 amino acids: CASSSGAGGLRYEQYF. The CDR3 bases are TGTGCCAGCAGTTCCGGAGCGGGGGGACTCCGCTACGAGCAGTACTTC. This chain connects TRBV28 to TRBJ2-7, with 9 nucleotides matching TRBD2. The CDR3 covers 16 residues. Germline lookup yields CDR1 MDHEN and CDR2 SYDVKM. Germline trimming cut 4 bases from V and 3 bases from J; bases unmatched to any gene: 10.

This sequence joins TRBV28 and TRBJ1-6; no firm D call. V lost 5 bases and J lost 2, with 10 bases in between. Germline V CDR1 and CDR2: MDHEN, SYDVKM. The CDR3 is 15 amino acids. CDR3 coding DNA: TGTGCCAGCAGTCCCCTCAGACCCTATAATTCACCCCTCCACTTT. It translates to CASSPLRPYNSPLHF.

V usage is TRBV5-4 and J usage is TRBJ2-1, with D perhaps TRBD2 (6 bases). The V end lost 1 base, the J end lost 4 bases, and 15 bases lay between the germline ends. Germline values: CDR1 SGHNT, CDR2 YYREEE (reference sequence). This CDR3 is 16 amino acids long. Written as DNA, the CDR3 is TGTGCCAGCAGCTTGTCCGGGACTGCCCCTTACAATGAGCAGTTCTTC. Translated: CASSLSGTAPYNEQFF.

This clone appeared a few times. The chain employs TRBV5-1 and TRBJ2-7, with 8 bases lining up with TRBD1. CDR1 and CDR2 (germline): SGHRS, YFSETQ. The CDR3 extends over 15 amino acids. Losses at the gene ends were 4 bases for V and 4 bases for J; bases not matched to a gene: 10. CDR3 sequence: CASSLGQAFGYEQYF. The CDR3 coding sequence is TGCGCCAGCAGCCTGGGACAGGCCTTTGGGTACGAGCAGTACTTC.

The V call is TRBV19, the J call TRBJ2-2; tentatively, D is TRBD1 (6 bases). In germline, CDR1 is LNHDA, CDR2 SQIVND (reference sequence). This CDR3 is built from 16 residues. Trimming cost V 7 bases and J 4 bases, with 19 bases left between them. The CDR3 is CASIGRGWNSTGELFF. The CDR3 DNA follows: TGTGCCAGTATTGGCAGGGGATGGAATTCCACCGGGGAGCTGTTTTTT.

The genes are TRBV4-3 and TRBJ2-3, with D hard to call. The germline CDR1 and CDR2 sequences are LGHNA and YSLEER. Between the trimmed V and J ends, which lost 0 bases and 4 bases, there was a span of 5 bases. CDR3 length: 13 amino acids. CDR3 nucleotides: TGCGCCAGCAGCCAAGAAACTCCAGATACGCAGTATTTT. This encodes CASSQETPDTQYF.

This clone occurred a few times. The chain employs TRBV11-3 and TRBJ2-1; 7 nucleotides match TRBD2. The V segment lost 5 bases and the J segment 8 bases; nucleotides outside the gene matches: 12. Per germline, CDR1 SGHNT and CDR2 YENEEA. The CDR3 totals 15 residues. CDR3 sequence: CASSPGRGGSYEQFF. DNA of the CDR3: TGTGCCAGCAGCCCGGGGAGGGGCGGGAGCTATGAGCAGTTCTTC.

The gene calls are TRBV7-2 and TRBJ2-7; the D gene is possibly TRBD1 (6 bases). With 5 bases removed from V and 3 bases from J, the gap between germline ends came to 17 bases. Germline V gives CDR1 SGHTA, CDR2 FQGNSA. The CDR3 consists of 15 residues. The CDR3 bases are TGTGCCAGCAGCCGAAACAGGGCGCCCCTCTACGAGCAGTACTTC. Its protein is CASSRNRAPLYEQYF.

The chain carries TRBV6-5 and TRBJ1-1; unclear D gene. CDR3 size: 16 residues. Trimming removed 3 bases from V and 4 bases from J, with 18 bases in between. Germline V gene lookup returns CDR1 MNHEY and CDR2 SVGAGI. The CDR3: CASSYRTATGVTEAFF. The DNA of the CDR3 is TGTGCCAGCAGTTATCGGACGGCCACGGGAGTCACTGAAGCTTTCTTT.

The DNA for the CDR3 is TGTGCCAGCAGCAGCCCTAGCGGGAGGATTGCTAGCACAGATACGCAGTATTTT. Translation: CASSSPSGRIASTDTQYF. The chain couples TRBV28 to TRBJ2-3; 11 positions agree with TRBD2. The V and J ends lost 6 bases and 0 bases, in that order; junction bases with no gene match: 11. Germline assignment: CDR1 MDHEN and CDR2 SYDVKM. This CDR3 contains 18 residues.

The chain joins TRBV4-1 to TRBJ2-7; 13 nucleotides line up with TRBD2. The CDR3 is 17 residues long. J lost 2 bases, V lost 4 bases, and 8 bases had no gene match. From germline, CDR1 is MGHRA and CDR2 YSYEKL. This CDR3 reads CASSRGLAGVSPYEQYF. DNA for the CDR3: TGCGCCAGCAGCCGTGGACTAGCGGGAGTTTCCCCCTACGAGCAGTACTTC.

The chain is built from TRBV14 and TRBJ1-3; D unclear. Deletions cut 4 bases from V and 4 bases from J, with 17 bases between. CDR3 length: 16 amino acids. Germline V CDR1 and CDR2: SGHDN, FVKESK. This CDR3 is CASSRLGPPAGNTIYF. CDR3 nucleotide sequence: TGTGCCAGCAGCCGCTTGGGTCCGCCCGCCGGAAACACCATATATTTT.

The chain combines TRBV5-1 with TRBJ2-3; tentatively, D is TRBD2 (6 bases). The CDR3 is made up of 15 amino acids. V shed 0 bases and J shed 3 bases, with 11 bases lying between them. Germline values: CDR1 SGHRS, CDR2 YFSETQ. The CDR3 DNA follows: TGCGCCAGCAGCTTGGCTTCAGGGAGGACAGATACGCAGTATTTT. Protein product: CASSLASGRTDTQYF.